The 26 T cell receptor beta chains below were found in one sample sequenced in a study of blood T cell repertoires in COVID-19. The repertoire was sequenced with immunoSEQ multiplex PCR; TCRdb's copy has only in-frame clones and lacks some. Altogether around 100,000 clones are present, 90% to 95% being singletons, with the ten largest covering approximately 2%. The specimen sequenced was peripheral blood. The source of these receptors is a man aged 45 to 65 with active COVID-19.

The chain combines TRBV5-1 with TRBJ1-2; possible D gene TRBD1, 6 bases. Between the trimmed V and J ends, which lost 3 bases and 1 base, there was a span of 7 bases. Germline values: CDR1 SGHRS, CDR2 YFSETQ. This CDR3 spans 13 amino acids. DNA of the CDR3: TGCGCCAGCAGCTACAGGGATAACTATGGCTACACCTTC. The encoded protein is CASSYRDNYGYTF.

The chain links TRBV7-9 to TRBJ1-2; no definite D call. The CDR3 spans 10 residues. Trimming took 8 bases from V and 7 from J, leaving 8 bases between them. The germline gives CDR1 SEHNR, CDR2 FQNEAQ (reference sequence). CDR3 nucleotide sequence: TGTGCCAGCTTTCAGGTTGGCTACACCTTC. It translates to CASFQVGYTF. Full variable domain (remainder filled in from reference TRBV7-9 and TRBJ1-2): DTGVSQNPRHKITKRGQNVTFRCDPISEHNRLYWYRQTLGQGPEFLTYFQNEAQLEKSRLLSDRFSAERPKGSFSTLEIQRTEQGDSAMYLCASFQVGYTFGSGTRLTVV.

J is TRBJ1-1 and V is TRBV3-1 (or the pseudogene TRBV3-2), with D perhaps TRBD1 (5 bases). CDR3 length: 14 residues. Germline V lookup: CDR1 LGHDT, CDR2 YNNKEL (reference sequence). The V and J ends lost 2 bases and 3 bases respectively, with 10 bases between them. DNA of the CDR3: TGTGCCAGCAGCCAACGGGGGGGGTACACTGAAGCTTTCTTT. Residues: CASSQRGGYTEAFF.

The rearrangement joins TRBV25-1 to TRBJ1-2; D perhaps matches TRBD1 (5 bases). V was trimmed by 4 bases and J by 5 bases, leaving 11 bases between them. Looked up from germline, CDR1 is MGHDK and CDR2 is SYGVNS. The CDR3 runs to 13 residues. Here the CDR3 reads CASSAFGAYGYTF. The CDR3 DNA follows: TGTGCCAGCAGTGCCTTTGGGGCTTATGGCTACACCTTC.

This clone was picked up a small number of times. This sequence joins TRBV20-1 and TRBJ1-5, with unresolved D. Germline V lookup: CDR1 DFQATT, CDR2 SNEGSKA (reference sequence). This CDR3 is built from 11 residues. V shed 7 bases and J shed 6 bases, with 10 bases lying between them. The CDR3 DNA is TGCAGTGGGGCGGGCTTTCAGCCCCAGCATTTT. This sequence encodes CSGAGFQPQHF.

V is TRBV11-2 and J is TRBJ1-1; 7 nucleotides line up with TRBD1. V lost 5 bases and J lost 2; bases outside the gene matches: 2. This CDR3 spans 13 amino acids. Germline V gives CDR1 SGHAT, CDR2 FQNNGV. The CDR3 sequence: CASSRDSNTEAFF. The CDR3 DNA is TGTGCCAGCAGCCGGGACAGCAACACTGAAGCTTTCTTT.

The V call is TRBV6-1, the J call TRBJ1-4, with D unclear. V lost 2 bases to trimming and J lost 5 bases, with 12 bases between them. The CDR3 contains 15 residues. The germline gives CDR1 MNHNS, CDR2 SASEGT. The CDR3 reads CASSELSAMNEKLFF. The CDR3 DNA follows: TGTGCCAGCAGTGAACTTAGCGCCATGAATGAAAAACTGTTTTTT.

The chain links TRBV27 to TRBJ2-7; TRBD1 might be the D (6 bases). Trimming left V 2 bases short and J 2 bases short, with 10 bases between. The CDR3 has 14 amino acids. The germline gives CDR1 MNHEY, CDR2 SMNVEV (reference sequence). CDR3 nucleotide sequence: TGTGCCAGCAGTTTAGGGACACCAACCTACGAGCAGTACGTC. It is translated as CASSLGTPTYEQYV.

The CDR3 nucleotides read TGTGCCAGCAGTGAGTTCTTCGGACAGACCAATCAGCCCCAGCATTTT. Translation gives CASSEFFGQTNQPQHF. The chain carries TRBV25-1 and TRBJ1-5, with a weak D call TRBD1 (6 bases). CDR1 and CDR2 (germline): MGHDK, SYGVNS. Trimming took off 3 bases at V and 3 bases at J, with 15 bases between the two ends. The CDR3 is made up of 16 amino acids.

DNA for the CDR3: TGTGCCAGCAGCCGGGGGAAAGGTGGTTCACCCCTCCACTTT. Translation gives CASSRGKGGSPLHF. This chain joins TRBV6-5 and TRBJ1-6; D may be TRBD1 (5 bases). CDR1 is MNHEY, CDR2 SVGAGI, per germline. This CDR3 region has 14 residues. With 6 bases removed from V and 9 bases from J, the gap between germline ends came to 15 bases.

This chain's CDR3 is CASSLAGTGANVLTF. The CDR3 coding sequence is TGTGCCAGTAGCCTGGCGGGTACTGGGGCCAACGTCCTGACTTTC. The chain carries TRBV19 and TRBJ2-6; a possible D gene is TRBD2 (5 bases). The V end was cut by 6 bases, the J end by 2 bases, with 11 bases between. Germline CDR1 is LNHDA and CDR2 is SQIVND (reference sequence). The length of the CDR3 is 15 residues.

The genes are TRBV14 and TRBJ1-2; D is unresolved. This CDR3 comprises 13 residues. Germline V gene sequence: CDR1 SGHDN, CDR2 FVKESK. The germline V and J ends were trimmed by 5 bases and 2 bases, with 9 bases remaining between them. The CDR3 DNA reads TGTGCCAGCAGCAAGGAAGCGAACTATGGCTACACCTTC. This codes for CASSKEANYGYTF.

The chain joins TRBV24-1 to TRBJ2-1; 8 nucleotides align to TRBD1. Germline values: CDR1 KGHDR, CDR2 SFDVKD. This CDR3 contains 15 residues. Losses at the gene ends were 5 bases for V and 5 bases for J; bases not matched to a gene: 7. CDR3 in amino acids: CATSGWGQEDNEQFF. The CDR3 DNA is TGTGCCACCAGTGGGTGGGGACAGGAAGACAATGAGCAGTTCTTC.

J is TRBJ2-2 and V is TRBV18, with 8 positions matching TRBD1. This CDR3 contains 18 residues. The germline V gene encodes CDR1 KGHSH and CDR2 LQKENI. V trimming: 0 bases; J trimming: 4 bases; junction bases outside the gene matches: 10. The CDR3 sequence is CASSPPGRGQIATGELFF. Written as DNA, the CDR3 is TGTGCCAGCTCACCACCGGGCAGGGGGCAAATAGCCACCGGGGAGCTGTTTTTT.

The rearrangement uses TRBV19 and TRBJ2-1; TRBD2 might be the D (5 bases). V lost 6 bases and J 7 bases, leaving 10 bases between the germline ends. The CDR3 has 12 residues. Germline V CDR1 and CDR2: LNHDA, SQIVND (reference sequence). The CDR3 nucleotides are TGTGCCAGTAGACGTGGAGGAAATGAGCAGTTCTTC. Protein: CASRRGGNEQFF.

The chain links TRBV30 to TRBJ2-1; the match to TRBD2 covers 7 bases. Germline loops: CDR1 GTSNPN, CDR2 SVGIG (reference sequence). The CDR3 consists of 17 residues. V was pared by 0 bases and J by 2 bases, with 10 bases of the junction left unmatched. The CDR3 DNA sequence: TGTGCCTGGAGTGTCCACCGGGGGGAAGTGGCCTACAATGAGCAGTTCTTC. Residues: CAWSVHRGEVAYNEQFF. Drawing the rest from reference TRBV30 and TRBJ2-1, the complete variable domain is SQTIHQWPATLVQPVGSPLSLECTVEGTSNPNLYWYRQAAGRGLQLLFYSVGIGQISSEVPQNLSASRPQDRQFILSSKKLLLSDSGFYLCAWSVHRGEVAYNEQFFGPGTRLTVL.

For this clone: One end of the junction does not line up with germline, which may come from a read error. The chain combines TRBV3-1 (or the pseudogene TRBV3-2) with TRBJ2-1, with a tentative D call TRBD2 (5 bases). Per germline, CDR1 LGHDT and CDR2 YNNKEL (reference sequence). The CDR3 runs 16 residues. For the CDR3, the DNA is TGTGCCAGCAGCCAAGTTACTAGTCCCTCCCACAATGAGCAGTTCTTC. It specifies CASSQVTSPSHNEQFF.

J is TRBJ2-7 and V is TRBV7-8; D is ambiguous. Germline values: CDR1 SGHVS, CDR2 FQNEAQ. Trimming removed 3 bases at V and 4 bases at J, with 13 bases between. The CDR3 loop spans 14 amino acids. CDR3 in DNA: TGTGCCAGCAGCTTTGAAAAGGAGAATTACGAGCAGTACTTC. Its protein is CASSFEKENYEQYF. The entire variable domain, with the rest obtained from reference TRBV7-8 and TRBJ2-7, is as follows: GAGVSQSPRYKVAKRGQDVALRCDPISGHVSLFWYQQALGQGPEFLTYFQNEAQLDKSGLPSDRFFAERPEGSVSTLKIQRTQQEDSAVYLCASSFEKENYEQYFGPGTRLTVT.

The chain carries TRBV7-8 and TRBJ2-6; no firm D call. Trimming pared 1 base from V and 0 bases from J, leaving 7 bases between. This CDR3 comprises 16 residues. Germline loops: CDR1 SGHVS, CDR2 FQNEAQ. The CDR3 region is CASSLGLNSGANVLTF. CDR3 nucleotide sequence: TGTGCCAGCAGCTTAGGTTTAAACTCTGGGGCCAACGTCCTGACTTTC.

This chain links TRBV10-2 with TRBJ2-1; no reliable D call. Trimming took off 8 bases at V and 0 bases at J, with 11 bases between the two ends. Germline values: CDR1 WSHSY, CDR2 SAAADI. The CDR3 has 14 amino acids. The CDR3 DNA reads as TGCGCCAGCCGAGCCCGGAGCTCCTACAATGAGCAGTTCTTC. It yields the protein CASRARSSYNEQFF.

This chain joins TRBV28 and TRBJ1-2, with 7 positions matching TRBD1. There are 13 residues in the CDR3. V shed 5 bases, J shed 6 bases, and the junction held 6 bases outside the gene matches. Germline loops: CDR1 MDHEN, CDR2 SYDVKM. CDR3 bases: TGTGCCAGCAGTCTAGACAGGGTCCATGGCTACACCTTC. Translation gives CASSLDRVHGYTF.

The chain combines TRBV18 with TRBJ1-1, with 11 bases aligning to TRBD1. V shed 3 bases and J 1 base; nucleotides not matched to a gene: 4. In germline, CDR1 is KGHSH, CDR2 LQKENI. This CDR3 has 16 residues. CDR3 sequence reads: CASSPQGQGANTEAFF. In DNA form, the CDR3 reads TGTGCCAGCTCACCTCAAGGACAGGGGGCGAACACTGAAGCTTTCTTT.

V and J are TRBV11-2 and TRBJ1-1, with TRBD1 matching over 8 bases. Trimming took 5 bases from V and 4 from J; bases not matched to a gene: 6. CDR3 length: 14 residues. Germline V gives CDR1 SGHAT, CDR2 FQNNGV. CDR3 sequence (DNA): TGTGCCAGCAGCCTCCGGACAGGGCCCACTGAAGCTTTCTTT. Translation gives CASSLRTGPTEAFF.

The chain couples TRBV6-5 to TRBJ1-2; 7 bases line up with TRBD1. V dropped 2 bases and J dropped 5; count of bases not matched to a gene: 8. The germline CDR1 and CDR2 sequences are MNHEY and SVGAGI. The CDR3 totals 15 residues. CDR3 nucleotides: TGTGCCAGCAGTTACGGAAGGACAGGATCATATGGCTACACCTTC. Amino acids: CASSYGRTGSYGYTF.

V is TRBV7-2 and J is TRBJ2-7; D is perhaps TRBD2 (6 bases). This CDR3 is built from 15 residues. Germline V gives CDR1 SGHTA, CDR2 FQGNSA. Trimming removed 1 base at V and 0 bases at J, with 10 bases between. Here the CDR3 DNA reads TGTGCCAGCAGCTTAGGGAGGGGCCTCTCCTACGAGCAGTACTTC. This codes for CASSLGRGLSYEQYF. Full variable domain (rest looked up from reference TRBV7-2 and TRBJ2-7): GAGVSQSPSNKVTEKGKDVELRCDPISGHTALYWYRQSLGQGLEFLIYFQGNSAPDKSGLPSDRFSAERTGGSVSTLTIQRTQQEDSAVYLCASSLGRGLSYEQYFGPGTRLTVT.

The rearrangement links TRBV5-6 to TRBJ2-2; the D is unclear. V lost 0 bases and J 1 base, leaving 7 bases between the germline ends. CDR1 and CDR2 from the germline V gene are SGHDT and YYEEEE. The CDR3 loop spans 15 amino acids. The chain's CDR3 is CASSLAPGNTGELFF. The CDR3, as DNA: TGTGCCAGCAGCTTGGCCCCCGGGAACACCGGGGAGCTGTTTTTT.